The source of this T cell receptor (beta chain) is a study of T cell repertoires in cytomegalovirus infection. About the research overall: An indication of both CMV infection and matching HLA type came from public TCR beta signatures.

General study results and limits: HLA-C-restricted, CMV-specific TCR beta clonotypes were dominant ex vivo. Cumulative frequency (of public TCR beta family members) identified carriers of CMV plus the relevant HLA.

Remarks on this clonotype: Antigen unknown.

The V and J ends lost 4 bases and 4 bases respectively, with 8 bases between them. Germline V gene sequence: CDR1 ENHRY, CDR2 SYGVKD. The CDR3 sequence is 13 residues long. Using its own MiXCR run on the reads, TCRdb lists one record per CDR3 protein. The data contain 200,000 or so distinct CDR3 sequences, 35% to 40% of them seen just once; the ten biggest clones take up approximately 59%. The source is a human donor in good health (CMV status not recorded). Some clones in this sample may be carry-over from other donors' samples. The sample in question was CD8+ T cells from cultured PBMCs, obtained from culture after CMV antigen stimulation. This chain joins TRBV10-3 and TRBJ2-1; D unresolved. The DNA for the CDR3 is TGTGCCATCAGTGGTGGCCAATACAATGAGCAGTTCTTC. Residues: CAISGGQYNEQFF.